A single sample is the source of the 13 T cell receptor beta chains below, sequenced in a study of shared clonotypes between healthy human individuals. The naive CD8 fraction comprised CD45RO-negative cells positively selected for CCR7 and excluded terminally differentiated effector memory CD45RA+ cells. Using immunoSEQ multiplex PCR, the repertoire was profiled, and TCRdb retains in-frame clones only, with some absent. The repertoire consists of over 750,000 clones, with 96% occurring once and the leading ten covering roughly 0.23%. Sequenced: naive CD8+ T cells sorted from blood. The receptors derive from a man aged 30 to 39 in good health.

This chain joins TRBV4-1 and TRBJ2-1; D might be TRBD1 (5 bases). The CDR3 covers 14 residues. The V and J ends lost 8 bases and 4 bases respectively, with 15 bases between them. Germline values: CDR1 MGHRA, CDR2 YSYEKL. CDR3 DNA: TGCGCCAGCTCTTCAGGGCCCCTATACAATGAGCAGTTCTTC. Its translation is CASSSGPLYNEQFF.

This clone has just one count. The rearrangement uses TRBV7-9 and TRBJ2-1; 13 bases align to TRBD2. Unmatched junction bases numbered 4, after V lost 4 bases and J lost 10 bases. This CDR3 is built from 14 residues. CDR1 is SEHNR and CDR2 is FQNEAQ in the germline V gene (reference sequence). CDR3 nucleotides: TGTGCCAGCAGCTCGGGACTAGCGGGATGGGAGCAGTTCTTC. Translated: CASSSGLAGWEQFF.

This chain uses TRBV7-2 with TRBJ2-3, with a tentative D call TRBD2 (6 bases). Germline V gene data show CDR1 as SGHTA and CDR2 as FQGNSA. The CDR3 is 16 residues long. Between the trimmed V and J ends, which lost 5 bases and 0 bases, there was a span of 15 bases. CDR3 in DNA: TGTGCCAGCAGCCTGCCCCGGGACTTTAGCACAGATACGCAGTATTTT. Protein sequence: CASSLPRDFSTDTQYF.

This clone was seen once. V usage is TRBV9 and J usage is TRBJ2-1, with a possible D match to TRBD1 (6 bases). This CDR3 region has 15 residues. Looked up from germline, CDR1 is SGDLS and CDR2 is YYNGEE. Trimming removed 3 bases from V and 4 bases from J, with 14 bases in between. CDR3 nucleotides: TGTGCCAGCAGCGCACCGGGACACCAATACAATGAGCAGTTCTTC. It is translated as CASSAPGHQYNEQFF.

The chain recombines TRBV9 with TRBJ1-1; D is unclear. The CDR3 consists of 15 residues. V was pared by 6 bases and J by 0 bases, with 15 bases between. From germline, CDR1 is SGDLS and CDR2 YYNGEE. Here the CDR3 DNA reads TGTGCCAGCACAAGGGCAGACACACTGAACACTGAAGCTTTCTTT. It specifies CASTRADTLNTEAFF.

This chain uses TRBV7-9 with TRBJ2-3; no definite D call. CDR3 length: 14 amino acids. Germline values: CDR1 SEHNR, CDR2 FQNEAQ (reference sequence). V shed 3 bases and J shed 5 bases, with 12 bases lying between them. DNA for the CDR3: TGTGCCAGCAGCTTTCCGGACGACGAAGATACGCAGTATTTT. It yields the protein CASSFPDDEDTQYF.

This chain connects TRBV7-9 to TRBJ2-3; D is uncertain. CDR3 length equals 16 residues. Trimming shortened V by 1 base and J by 1 base, and 12 bases separated the two germline ends. From germline, CDR1 is SEHNR and CDR2 FQNEAQ (reference sequence). This CDR3 reads CASSLVSVYGTDTQYF. CDR3 coding DNA: TGTGCCAGCAGCTTAGTTTCGGTCTATGGCACAGATACGCAGTATTTT.

This clone showed up just once. The chain is built from TRBV13 and TRBJ2-7; 12 positions agree with TRBD2. CDR3 size: 15 residues. V was clipped by 3 bases and J by 5 bases; unmatched bases: 5. Germline-derived CDR1 and CDR2 are PRHDT and FYEKMQ (reference sequence). CDR3 residues: CASSFTSGGSNEQYF. CDR3 DNA sequence: TGTGCCAGCAGCTTTACTAGCGGGGGGAGTAACGAGCAGTACTTC. Combining the CDR3 with reference TRBV13 and TRBJ2-7 gives the whole variable domain AAGVIQSPRHLIKEKRETATLKCYPIPRHDTVYWYQQGPGQDPQFLISFYEKMQSDKGSIPDRFSAQQFSDYHSELNMSSLELGDSALYFCASSFTSGGSNEQYFGPGTRLTVT.

The V and J genes are TRBV29-1 and TRBJ2-5; perhaps D is TRBD1 or TRBD2 (5 bases each). Germline CDR1 SQVTM, CDR2 ANQGSEA. The V gene lost 7 bases and the J gene lost 4 bases, with 25 bases spanning the gap. This CDR3 comprises 16 residues. Here the CDR3 DNA reads TGCAGCGCCGAGGGAGTGGATCCAAGGGGCCTAGAGACCCAGTACTTC. Translating gives CSAEGVDPRGLETQYF.

J is TRBJ1-1 and V is TRBV2, with 9 bases that match TRBD1. The CDR3 runs 13 residues. Losses at the gene ends were 9 bases for V and 4 bases for J; bases not matched to a gene: 6. Germline lookup yields CDR1 SNHLY and CDR2 FYNNEI. CDR3 nucleotides: TGTGCCAGAGGGGACAGGGTTGCCACTGAAGCTTTCTTT. This sequence encodes CARGDRVATEAFF.

The chain has TRBV28 and TRBJ1-1; no firm D call. Germline V lookup: CDR1 MDHEN, CDR2 SYDVKM. With 1 base removed from V and 1 base from J, the gap between germline ends came to 4 bases. The CDR3 has 13 amino acids. The chain's CDR3 is CASSLYRNTEAFF. The DNA for the CDR3 is TGTGCCAGCAGTTTATACAGGAACACTGAAGCTTTCTTT.

This chain uses TRBV11-2 with TRBJ2-7; 12 bases map to TRBD2. The CDR3 loop spans 16 amino acids. CDR1 is SGHAT, CDR2 FQNNGV, per germline. J gave up 4 bases and V 6 bases, and 10 bases lay outside the gene matches. The chain's CDR3 is CASSLAGGSHVYEQYF. The CDR3 nucleotides read TGTGCCAGCAGTCTAGCGGGAGGGTCCCACGTATACGAGCAGTACTTC.

The chain joins TRBV7-8 to TRBJ2-1; no firm D call. CDR3 size: 16 residues. The germline CDR1 and CDR2 sequences are SGHVS and FQNEAQ. Trimming shortened V by 1 base and J by 2 bases, and 12 bases separated the two germline ends. CDR3 sequence: CASSLEGPNPYNEQFF. The CDR3 DNA is TGTGCCAGCAGCTTAGAGGGCCCTAACCCCTACAATGAGCAGTTCTTC.